This TCR beta chain originates from a study of circulating and synovial CD4+ cells in juvenile arthritis. Repertoires were generated with immunoSEQ multiplex PCR, while TCRdb's copy carries only in-frame clones and drops some. The sample holds approximately 36,000 clones, approximately 94% seen once. Study-wide results and caveats: Measured synovium overlap likely understates the true shared repertoire.

The CDR3 loop spans 15 amino acids. Germline loops: CDR1 MNHEY, CDR2 SMNVEV (reference sequence). The V gene end was trimmed by 4 bases and the J gene end by 6 bases; junction bases not matched to a gene: 10. This clone was seen only once. What it binds is unknown. This clonotype was sampled from a human donor with juvenile idiopathic arthritis. The genes are TRBV27 and TRBJ2-7; 9 nucleotides align to TRBD2. The sequenced sample was CD4+ T cells from blood. As DNA, the CDR3 is TGTGCCAGCAGTTCCCCTTCGGGTAGCGGGGGCGAGCAGTACTTC. Protein product: CASSSPSGSGGEQYF.